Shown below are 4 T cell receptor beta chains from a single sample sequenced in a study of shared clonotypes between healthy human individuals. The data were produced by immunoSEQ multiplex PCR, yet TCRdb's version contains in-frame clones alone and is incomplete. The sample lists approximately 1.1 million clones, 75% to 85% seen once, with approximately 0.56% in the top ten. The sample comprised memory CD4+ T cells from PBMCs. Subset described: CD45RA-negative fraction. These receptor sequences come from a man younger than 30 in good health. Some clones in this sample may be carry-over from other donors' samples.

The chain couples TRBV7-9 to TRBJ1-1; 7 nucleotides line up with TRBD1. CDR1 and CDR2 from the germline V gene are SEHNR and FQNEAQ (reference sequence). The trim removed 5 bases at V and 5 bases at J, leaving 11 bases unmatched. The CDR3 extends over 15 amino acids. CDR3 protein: CASSPRTGVRTEAFF. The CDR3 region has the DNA TGTGCCAGCAGCCCAAGAACAGGGGTGAGAACTGAAGCTTTCTTT.

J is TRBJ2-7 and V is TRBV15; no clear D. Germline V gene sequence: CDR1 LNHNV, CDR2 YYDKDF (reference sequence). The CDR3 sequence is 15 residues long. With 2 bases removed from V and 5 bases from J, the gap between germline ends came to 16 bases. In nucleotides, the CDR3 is TGTGCCACCAGCAGACCCACTACGGGTCCGGACGAGCAGTACTTC. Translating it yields CATSRPTTGPDEQYF. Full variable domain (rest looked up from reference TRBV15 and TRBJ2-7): DAMVIQNPRYQVTQFGKPVTLSCSQTLNHNVMYWYQQKSSQAPKLLFHYYDKDFNNEADTPDNFQSRRPNTSFCFLDIRSPGLGDTAMYLCATSRPTTGPDEQYFGPGTRLTVT.

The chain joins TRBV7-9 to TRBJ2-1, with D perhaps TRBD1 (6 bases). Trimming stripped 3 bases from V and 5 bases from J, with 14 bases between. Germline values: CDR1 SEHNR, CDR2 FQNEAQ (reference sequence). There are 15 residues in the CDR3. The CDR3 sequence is CASSFAFPGDNEQFF. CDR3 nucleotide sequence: TGTGCCAGCAGCTTTGCTTTCCCAGGGGACAATGAGCAGTTCTTC.

The CDR3 DNA sequence: TGTGCCAGCAGTCCACCATTCATTCTGGCAGGGAATTCGATTGGGCAGTACTTC. This encodes CASSPPFILAGNSIGQYF. The chain has TRBV28 and TRBJ2-7; tentatively, D is TRBD1 (5 bases). Germline CDR1 MDHEN, CDR2 SYDVKM. V gave up 5 bases and J gave up 9 bases, with 32 bases separating them. The CDR3 has 18 amino acids.